The 20 T cell receptor beta chains given below trace back to one sample, sequenced in a study of radiation and T cells in renal cell carcinoma. Time point: blood 2 weeks post-SBRT. Sample treatment: 15 Gy SBRT to primary tumor, nephrectomy 4 weeks later. The method was immunoSEQ multiplex PCR; TCRdb's version includes in-frame clones alone and lacks a portion of them. The data hold 100,000 to 150,000 clones, with 81% observed a single time. The sample in question was blood, obtained from a patient whose treatment included radiotherapy and nephrectomy. All receptors come from a middle-aged man with renal cell carcinoma.

The chain uses TRBV30 and TRBJ2-3, with TRBD2 matching 8 bases. V gave up 5 bases and J gave up 5 bases; unmatched junction bases: 9. The CDR3 extends over 14 amino acids. The V gene's germline CDR1 is GTSNPN and CDR2 SVGIG (reference sequence). The CDR3 DNA reads TGTGCCTGGGCACGGGGGGGCGATATAGATACGCAGTATTTT. This encodes CAWARGGDIDTQYF.

This chain links TRBV19 with TRBJ1-2; D uncertain. Trimming shortened V by 9 bases and J by 4 bases, and 6 bases separated the two germline ends. The CDR3 extends over 10 amino acids. Germline values: CDR1 LNHDA, CDR2 SQIVND (reference sequence). The CDR3 loop is CASGPYGYTF. CDR3 sequence (DNA): TGTGCCAGCGGCCCCTATGGCTACACCTTC.

This clone was counted a single time. This chain joins TRBV5-1 and TRBJ2-7; 8 positions match TRBD1. Germline V gene sequence: CDR1 SGHRS, CDR2 YFSETQ. The J segment lost 3 bases and the V segment lost 4 bases, leaving 6 bases of the junction unmatched. This CDR3 contains 14 residues. CDR3 residues: CASSHGTGNYEQYF. CDR3 nucleotide sequence: TGCGCCAGCAGCCACGGGACAGGCAACTACGAGCAGTACTTC. Based on the CDR3 plus reference TRBV5-1 and TRBJ2-7, the full variable domain is KAGVTQTPRYLIKTRGQQVTLSCSPISGHRSVSWYQQTPGQGLQFLFEYFSETQRNKGNFPGRFSGRQFSNSRSEMNVSTLELGDSALYLCASSHGTGNYEQYFGPGTRLTVT.

In DNA, the CDR3 is TGTGCCAGCAGTGTTCAAGGGGACTCTAATGAAAAACTGTTTTTT. Translated, it gives CASSVQGDSNEKLFF. This chain uses TRBV2 with TRBJ1-4; tentative D call: TRBD1 (5 bases). This CDR3 is built from 15 residues. Trimming pared 4 bases from V and 3 bases from J, leaving 12 bases between. Germline V gives CDR1 SNHLY, CDR2 FYNNEI. Drawing the rest from reference TRBV2 and TRBJ1-4, the complete variable domain is EPEVTQTPSHQVTQMGQEVILRCVPISNHLYFYWYRQILGQKVEFLVSFYNNEISEKSEIFDDQFSVERPDGSNFTLKIRSTKLEDSAMYFCASSVQGDSNEKLFFGSGTQLSVL.

This clone was seen a handful of times. The chain carries TRBV9 and TRBJ1-1; 8 nucleotides agree with TRBD1. Per the germline V gene, CDR1 is SGDLS and CDR2 is YYNGEE. The CDR3 consists of 16 residues. The ends lost 0 bases at V and 5 bases at J; junction bases unmatched: 9. CDR3 nucleotide sequence: TGTGCCAGCAGCGTAGGAGCAGGGGGCGAGAATACTGAAGCTTTCTTT. Translated, it gives CASSVGAGGENTEAFF.

This clone was counted between two and nine times. This chain connects TRBV27 to TRBJ2-1; 7 bases line up with TRBD2. The CDR3 consists of 19 residues. V shed 0 bases, J shed 3 bases, and the junction held 14 bases outside the gene matches. From germline, CDR1 is MNHEY and CDR2 SMNVEV (reference sequence). The CDR3 protein is CASSLSGVGAGVSYNEQFF. As DNA, the CDR3 is TGTGCCAGCAGTTTATCCGGCGTCGGGGCGGGAGTCAGCTACAATGAGCAGTTCTTC.

The chain combines TRBV6-6 with TRBJ2-7, with 9 bases that match TRBD1. CDR1 and CDR2 (germline): MNHNY, SVGAGI (reference sequence). The CDR3 loop spans 14 amino acids. After removal of 5 bases from V and 4 bases from J, the junction contained 6 bases not matched to a gene. CDR3 coding DNA: TGTGCCAGCAGTCCCGGACAGGGGCATTACGAGCAGTACTTC. It yields the protein CASSPGQGHYEQYF.

This chain links TRBV7-3 with TRBJ2-3, with D uncertain. The V gene lost 0 bases and the J gene lost 8 bases, with 6 bases spanning the gap. Germline values: CDR1 SGHTA, CDR2 FQGTGA. This CDR3 region has 12 residues. The CDR3 protein is CASSLTSGTQYF. For the CDR3, the DNA is TGTGCCAGCAGCTTAACTTCGGGTACGCAGTATTTT. Together with reference TRBV7-3 and TRBJ2-3, the CDR3 gives the full variable domain: GAGVSQTPSNKVTEKGKYVELRCDPISGHTALYWYRQSLGQGPEFLIYFQGTGAADDSGLPNDRFFAVRPEGSVSTLKIQRTERGDSAVYLCASSLTSGTQYFGPGTRLTVL.

The rearrangement joins TRBV7-2 to TRBJ1-3; D not resolved. The CDR3 spans 16 residues. The germline V gene encodes CDR1 SGHTA and CDR2 FQGNSA. V was cut by 8 bases and J by 3 bases, with 20 bases left in between. The CDR3 DNA is TGTGCCAGCGCCATTGGGGTGGCCGCCCTTGGAAACACCATATATTTT. Translation: CASAIGVAALGNTIYF.

This clone was seen a single time. The chain joins TRBV2 to TRBJ2-3; 11 bases line up with TRBD2. V gave up 4 bases and J gave up 6 bases; unmatched junction bases: 6. This CDR3 comprises 15 residues. In germline, CDR1 is SNHLY, CDR2 FYNNEI. The CDR3 nucleotides read TGTGCCAGCAGTGGCCTAGCGGGAGGTGGGGATACGCAGTATTTT. Amino acid sequence: CASSGLAGGGDTQYF.

V usage is TRBV19 and J usage is TRBJ1-2; D not certain. The CDR3 consists of 14 residues. V dropped 3 bases and J dropped 2 bases, with 10 bases sitting between them. Germline V lookup: CDR1 LNHDA, CDR2 SQIVND (reference sequence). DNA of the CDR3: TGTGCCAGTAGTATCAGAGGGCCAAACTATGGCTACACCTTC. Its protein is CASSIRGPNYGYTF.

The rearrangement links TRBV10-1 to TRBJ2-3; the D gene is possibly TRBD2 (6 bases). CDR3 length: 15 amino acids. Germline loops: CDR1 WNHNN, CDR2 SYGVQD (reference sequence). V was shortened by 5 bases and J by 2 bases, with 14 bases between the two germline ends. The CDR3 DNA is TGCGCCAGCAGTCCTACCGGGACTTTCACAGATACGCAGTATTTT. It specifies CASSPTGTFTDTQYF.

The chain is built from TRBV7-3 and TRBJ2-5; D remains unclear. The germline V gene has CDR1 SGHTA and CDR2 FQGTGA. This CDR3 has 13 residues. Trimming cost V 4 bases and J 2 bases, with 8 bases left between them. CDR3 residues: CASSSVVQETQYF. In nucleotides, the CDR3 is TGTGCCAGCAGCTCAGTAGTGCAAGAGACCCAGTACTTC.

J is TRBJ2-5 and V is TRBV7-8; 10 nucleotides line up with TRBD1. The germline CDR1 and CDR2 sequences are SGHVS and FQNEAQ. This CDR3 has 15 residues. With V trimmed by 1 base and J by 4 bases, 3 bases remained unmatched. CDR3 in amino acids: CASSLGQGAGETQYF. The DNA of the CDR3 is TGTGCCAGCAGCTTAGGACAGGGGGCGGGAGAGACCCAGTACTTC.

Only one count was recorded for this clone. The gene calls are TRBV4-2 and TRBJ1-1, with 8 bases that match TRBD1. This CDR3 comprises 14 residues. Germline V lookup: CDR1 LGHNA, CDR2 YNFKEQ. V lost 2 bases and J lost 1; bases outside the gene matches: 0. The CDR3: CASSQTGGNTEAFF. For the CDR3, the DNA is TGTGCCAGCAGCCAAACAGGGGGGAACACTGAAGCTTTCTTT.

V is TRBV2 and J is TRBJ2-7; tentatively, D is TRBD1 (6 bases). The CDR3 runs 15 residues. The V and J ends lost 3 bases and 0 bases respectively, with 12 bases between them. The V gene's germline CDR1 is SNHLY and CDR2 FYNNEI. CDR3 loop: CASSDTGILSYEQYF. The CDR3 region has the DNA TGTGCCAGCAGTGATACAGGGATACTCTCCTACGAGCAGTACTTC.

The chain couples TRBV19 to TRBJ2-2, with TRBD2 as a possible D gene (5 bases). The CDR3 runs to 16 residues. Germline V gene sequence: CDR1 LNHDA, CDR2 SQIVND (reference sequence). Trimming took 1 base from V and 6 from J, leaving 15 bases between them. CDR3 amino acids: CASSIVLREFPGELFF. The DNA of the CDR3 is TGTGCCAGTAGTATAGTTCTAAGGGAGTTCCCCGGGGAGCTGTTTTTT.

Only a few counts were recorded for this clone. DNA for the CDR3: TGTGCCAGCAGTTCCTTAGGTGGGGTGCCCTCCTACGAGCAGTACTTC. This gives the protein CASSSLGGVPSYEQYF. This chain uses TRBV28 with TRBJ2-7; D is ambiguous. Germline V gene data show CDR1 as MDHEN and CDR2 as SYDVKM. V gave up 4 bases and J gave up 0 bases, with 16 bases separating them. CDR3 size: 16 residues.

The chain has TRBV5-1 and TRBJ2-1, with 14 bases matching TRBD2. The V segment lost 0 bases and the J segment 6 bases; nucleotides outside the gene matches: 11. The CDR3 loop spans 19 amino acids. CDR1 and CDR2 (germline): SGHRS, YFSETQ. CDR3 in DNA: TGCGCCAGCAGCTTGGCCCAGACTAGCGGGGGGGCTTCCCTCAATGAGCAGTTCTTC. Its translation is CASSLAQTSGGASLNEQFF.

The chain joins TRBV7-2 to TRBJ2-5, with D perhaps matching TRBD1 (5 bases). The CDR3 is made up of 13 amino acids. The germline V gene encodes CDR1 SGHTA and CDR2 FQGNSA. The germline V and J ends were trimmed by 5 bases and 5 bases, with 12 bases remaining between them. Here the CDR3 reads CASSQGSLETQYF. The CDR3 bases are TGTGCCAGCAGCCAGGGTAGCCTGGAGACCCAGTACTTC. Variable domain in full (rest from reference TRBV7-2 and TRBJ2-5): GAGVSQSPSNKVTEKGKDVELRCDPISGHTALYWYRQSLGQGLEFLIYFQGNSAPDKSGLPSDRFSAERTGGSVSTLTIQRTQQEDSAVYLCASSQGSLETQYFGPGTRLLVL.